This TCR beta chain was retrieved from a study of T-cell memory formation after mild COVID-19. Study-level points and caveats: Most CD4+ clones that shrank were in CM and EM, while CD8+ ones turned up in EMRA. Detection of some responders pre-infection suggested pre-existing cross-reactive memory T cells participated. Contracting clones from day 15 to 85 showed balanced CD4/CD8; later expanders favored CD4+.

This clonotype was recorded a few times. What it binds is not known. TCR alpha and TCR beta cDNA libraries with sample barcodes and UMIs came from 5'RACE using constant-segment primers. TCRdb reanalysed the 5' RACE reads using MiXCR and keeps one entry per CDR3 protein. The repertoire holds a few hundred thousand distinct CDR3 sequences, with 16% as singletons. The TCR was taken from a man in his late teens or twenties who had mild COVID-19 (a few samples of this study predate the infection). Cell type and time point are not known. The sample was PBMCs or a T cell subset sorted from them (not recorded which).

The CDR3 DNA reads as TGTGCCAGCAGTTTGGGTGACAGGTCCTATTTT. This encodes CASSLGDRSYF. This sequence joins TRBV12-3 or TRBV12-4 and TRBJ1-3; TRBD1 might be the D (6 bases). Trimming removed 3 bases from V and 16 bases from J, with 13 bases in between. There are 11 residues in the CDR3.